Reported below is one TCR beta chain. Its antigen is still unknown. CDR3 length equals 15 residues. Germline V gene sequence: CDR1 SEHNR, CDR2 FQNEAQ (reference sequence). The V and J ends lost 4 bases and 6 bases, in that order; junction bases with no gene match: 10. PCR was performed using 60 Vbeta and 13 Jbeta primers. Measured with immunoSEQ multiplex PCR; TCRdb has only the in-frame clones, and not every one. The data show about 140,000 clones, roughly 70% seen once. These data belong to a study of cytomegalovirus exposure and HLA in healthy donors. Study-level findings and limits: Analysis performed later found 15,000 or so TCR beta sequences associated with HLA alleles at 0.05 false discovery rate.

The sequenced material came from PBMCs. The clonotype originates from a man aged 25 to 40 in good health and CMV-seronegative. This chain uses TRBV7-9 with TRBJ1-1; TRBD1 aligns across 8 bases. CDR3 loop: CASSSTIGQGPEAFF. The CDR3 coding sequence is TGTGCCAGCAGCTCCACCATTGGACAGGGTCCTGAAGCTTTCTTT.